This T cell receptor beta chain was sequenced during a study of identical twins. The study's findings and limits: Among out-of-frame alpha sequences shared by twins, low generation probability occurred in excess. Cord blood beta clonotypes that were abundant carried fewer insertions, and memory repertoires showed no such trend.

This clonotype has a handful of counts. Antigen: not known. A universal primer site was incorporated via template switching, and the cDNA contained unique molecular identifiers. TCRdb analysed the 5' RACE reads with MiXCR anew, one entry per CDR3 protein. The profile covers 500,000 or so distinct CDR3 sequences, with about 14% appearing a single time and 0.52% taken by the ten largest. V lost 5 bases and J lost 1; bases outside the gene matches: 5. Germline V CDR1 and CDR2: DFQATT, SNEGSKA (reference sequence). The length of the CDR3 is 14 residues. These records were also assigned to another study, of yellow fever vaccine responses in identical twins. According to that study: On the reported evidence, twins' vaccine T cell responses seemed partly convergent and partly personalized.

The material sequenced was CD4+ T cells sorted from blood. The chain employs TRBV20-1 and TRBJ1-2; 9 positions agree with TRBD1. The source of this sequence is a woman aged 18 to 35 in good health. CDR3 nucleotides: TGCAGTGCTTCCGGGACAGGGTTTAACTATGGCTACACCTTC. Amino acid sequence: CSASGTGFNYGYTF.